A selection of T cell receptor beta chains follows, all from one sample in a study of blood T cell repertoires in COVID-19. Clones were sequenced by immunoSEQ multiplex PCR, and TCRdb holds only the in-frame ones, with some missing. Of approximately 360,000 clones in the sample, around 89% were seen once. Sequencing was done on a sample of peripheral blood. Receptors were obtained from a man aged 40-55 years with acute or convalescent COVID-19. Both conserved end residues are part of each CDR3. The D gene is left open where the match is weak. Size values are once, few and many counts, or a class for expanded clones, and some rows have none.

clone_size d_call j_call v_call cdr3_aa cdr3_nt
NA TRBD1 TRBJ2-1 TRBV10-1 CASSEGTANFNEQFF TGCGCCAGCAGTGAGGGGACAGCCAACTTCAATGAGCAGTTCTTC
NA NA TRBJ2-5 TRBV5-4 CASSLGQGERTQYF TGTGCCAGCAGCTTGGGCCAGGGTGAGAGGACCCAGTACTTC
NA TRBD1 TRBJ1-2 TRBV27 CASGPGTGGFRYTF TGTGCCAGCGGCCCCGGGACAGGGGGCTTTCGCTACACCTTC
NA TRBD1 TRBJ2-7 TRBV4-1 CASSPRTGSYEQYF TGCGCCAGCAGCCCCCGGACAGGAAGCTACGAGCAGTACTTC
NA TRBD2 TRBJ2-7 TRBV7-8 CASSLTSGISYEQYF TGTGCCAGCAGCTTAACTAGCGGTATCTCCTACGAGCAGTACTTC
NA NA TRBJ1-3 TRBV5-8 CASSLGVTGNTIYF TGTGCCAGCAGCTTGGGAGTAACCGGAAACACCATATATTTT
NA NA TRBJ1-1 TRBV14 CASSPRGAGEAFF TGTGCCAGCAGCCCTAGGGGTGCAGGGGAAGCTTTCTTT
NA TRBD2 TRBJ2-1 TRBV7-3 CASSLGAGGNNEQFF TGTGCCAGCAGCTTAGGAGCGGGAGGGAACAATGAGCAGTTCTTC
once TRBD1 TRBJ2-2 TRBV11-2 CASSPEDRGPGELFF TGTGCCAGCAGCCCAGAGGACAGGGGACCCGGGGAGCTGTTTTTT
NA NA TRBJ1-1 TRBV6-5 CASGRVVDTEAFF TGTGCCAGCGGCAGGGTAGTGGACACTGAAGCTTTCTTT
NA NA TRBJ1-2 TRBV4-1 CASSQVSGYGYTF TGCGCCAGCAGCCAAGTTAGCGGCTATGGCTACACCTTC
NA NA TRBJ1-4 TRBV12-3/TRBV12-4 CASRYDSELFF TGTGCCAGCAGATACGACAGCGAACTGTTTTTT
NA NA TRBJ1-2 TRBV27 CASSSPFDSPYGYTF TGTGCCAGCAGTTCCCCCTTCGACAGCCCCTATGGCTACACCTTC
NA TRBD1 TRBJ2-7 TRBV18 CASSPGTDSYEQYF TGTGCCAGCTCTCCCGGGACAGACTCCTACGAGCAGTACTTC
NA NA TRBJ1-2 TRBV4-1 CASSQYEGEGYGYTF TGCGCCAGCAGCCAATATGAAGGGGAAGGCTATGGCTACACCTTC
few NA TRBJ1-5 TRBV10-3 CAISAIWSGVQPQHF TGTGCCATCAGTGCGATTTGGTCAGGGGTTCAGCCCCAGCATTTT
NA NA TRBJ2-7 TRBV28 CASSFLGQPYEQYF TGTGCCAGCAGTTTCCTCGGACAGCCCTACGAGCAGTACTTC
NA NA TRBJ1-1 TRBV6-5 CASRTVMNTEAFF TGTGCCAGCAGAACGGTCATGAACACTGAAGCTTTCTTT
NA NA TRBJ1-1 TRBV10-3 CAISDRGNTEAFF TGTGCCATCAGTGACAGGGGGAACACTGAAGCTTTCTTT
few NA TRBJ1-1 TRBV9 CASSVVPDREAFF TGTGCCAGCAGCGTAGTTCCAGACAGAGAAGCTTTCTTT
NA TRBD2 TRBJ2-1 TRBV4-1 CASSQGGLAGGPPYNEQFF TGCGCCAGCAGCCAAGGAGGACTAGCGGGGGGGCCCCCGTACAATGAGCAGTTCTTC
NA NA TRBJ1-1 TRBV14 CASSQTGLNTEAFF TGTGCCAGCAGCCAAACAGGGTTGAACACTGAAGCTTTCTTT
NA TRBD1 TRBJ1-1 TRBV4-1 CASSQRDSSNTEAFF TGCGCCAGCAGCCAGCGGGACAGTAGTAACACTGAAGCTTTCTTT
NA TRBD2 TRBJ2-1 TRBV3-1/TRBV3-2 CASSHTSVEQFF TGTGCCAGCAGCCACACTAGCGTTGAGCAGTTCTTC
NA NA TRBJ2-3 TRBV19 CASSPGTSTDTQYF TGTGCCAGTAGTCCAGGGACTAGCACAGATACGCAGTATTTT
NA NA TRBJ1-2 TRBV5-6 CASSSVVGTLGYTF TGTGCCAGCAGCTCCGTCGTAGGGACTCTTGGCTACACCTTC
NA NA TRBJ2-7 TRBV5-1 CASSWAGSVGVYEQYF TGCGCCAGCAGCTGGGCAGGGTCCGTGGGTGTCTACGAGCAGTACTTC
NA TRBD2 TRBJ2-2 TRBV27 CASSLLSSGGGGTGELFF TGTGCCAGCAGTTTATTATCCAGCGGGGGCGGGGGTACCGGGGAGCTGTTTTTT
NA NA TRBJ2-6 TRBV29-1 CSVVYLGFGANVLTF TGCAGCGTTGTATATTTGGGCTTTGGGGCCAACGTCCTGACTTTC
few NA TRBJ1-2 TRBV3-1/TRBV3-2 CASSQGGGSRRYTF TGTGCCAGCAGCCAAGGTGGGGGCAGCCGCCGCTACACCTTC
NA NA TRBJ2-7 TRBV28 CASTPPDTEFYEQYF TGTGCCAGCACCCCACCGGACACCGAGTTCTACGAGCAGTACTTC
NA NA TRBJ1-5 TRBV7-8 CASSTYGGWNQPQHF TGTGCCAGCAGCACTTACGGGGGATGGAATCAGCCCCAGCATTTT
NA NA TRBJ2-7 TRBV5-4 CASRWQGSYEQYF TGTGCCAGCAGATGGCAGGGATCCTACGAGCAGTACTTC
once NA TRBJ1-5 TRBV19 CASSLRVPSNQPQHF TGTGCCAGTAGTCTCCGGGTCCCGAGCAATCAGCCCCAGCATTTT
NA TRBD1 TRBJ1-1 TRBV30 CAWNRGQPRGTEAFF TGTGCCTGGAATAGGGGACAGCCGCGGGGCACTGAAGCTTTCTTT
NA NA TRBJ1-2 TRBV5-6 CASSGGGSSGYTF TGTGCCAGCAGCGGCGGCGGCAGTTCTGGCTACACCTTC
NA TRBD1 TRBJ2-7 TRBV11-2 CASSLGQGKKVEQYF TGTGCCAGCAGCTTGGGACAGGGTAAGAAGGTTGAGCAGTACTTC
NA NA TRBJ2-7 TRBV5-5 CASSLVRASNEQYF TGTGCCAGCAGTTTGGTAAGGGCTAGCAACGAGCAGTACTTC
NA NA TRBJ1-4 TRBV6-4 CASRMTPPGHEKLFF TGTGCCAGCAGGATGACACCACCAGGGCATGAAAAACTGTTTTTT
NA NA TRBJ2-1 TRBV10-3 CAISESKWSIRNEQFF TGTGCCATCAGTGAGTCGAAATGGTCTATCCGGAATGAGCAGTTCTTC
NA NA TRBJ1-5 TRBV7-2 CASSHMAQISNQPQHF TGTGCCAGCAGTCACATGGCACAAATTAGCAATCAGCCCCAGCATTTT
once NA TRBJ2-1 TRBV13 CASRSATGVEQFF TGTGCCAGCAGATCTGCGACGGGGGTAGAGCAGTTCTTC
NA TRBD2 TRBJ2-3 TRBV9 CASSVYGGGTDTQYF TGTGCCAGCAGCGTCTACGGCGGGGGGACAGATACGCAGTATTTT
once TRBD1 TRBJ1-1 TRBV11-3 CASSKGQAEAFF TGTGCCAGCAGCAAAGGACAGGCTGAAGCTTTCTTT
NA TRBD1 TRBJ1-1 TRBV28 CASSSSPDRAFEAFF TGTGCCAGCAGCTCCTCGCCCGACAGGGCTTTTGAAGCTTTCTTT
NA TRBD1 TRBJ2-3 TRBV19 CASSIFGTGGVLTDTDTQYF TGTGCCAGTAGTATTTTCGGGACAGGGGGCGTTTTGACGGACACAGATACGCAGTATTTT
NA TRBD2 TRBJ2-5 TRBV5-1 CASSPGLAGGEETQYF TGCGCCAGCAGCCCTGGACTAGCGGGGGGAGAAGAGACCCAGTACTTC
NA NA TRBJ1-5 TRBV6-1 CASSETPGLNQPQHF TGTGCCAGCAGTGAAACTCCGGGACTCAATCAGCCCCAGCATTTT
few TRBD1 TRBJ1-1 TRBV19 CASSKRGTGMIEAFF TGTGCCAGTAGCAAACGGGGGACAGGGATGATTGAAGCTTTCTTT
NA NA TRBJ1-6 TRBV6-6 CASSYGAAGSPLHF TGTGCCAGCAGTTACGGGGCCGCCGGTTCACCCCTCCACTTT
NA NA TRBJ2-2 TRBV18 CASSPYRGGNTGELFF TGTGCCAGCTCACCATACCGGGGTGGGAACACCGGGGAGCTGTTTTTT
NA TRBD1 TRBJ2-7 TRBV10-1 CASSQAGTGDYEQYF TGCGCCAGCAGTCAAGCTGGGACAGGGGACTACGAGCAGTACTTC
NA NA TRBJ2-7 TRBV4-2 CASSRETGSYEQYF TGTGCCAGCAGCCGAGAGACAGGATCCTACGAGCAGTACTTC